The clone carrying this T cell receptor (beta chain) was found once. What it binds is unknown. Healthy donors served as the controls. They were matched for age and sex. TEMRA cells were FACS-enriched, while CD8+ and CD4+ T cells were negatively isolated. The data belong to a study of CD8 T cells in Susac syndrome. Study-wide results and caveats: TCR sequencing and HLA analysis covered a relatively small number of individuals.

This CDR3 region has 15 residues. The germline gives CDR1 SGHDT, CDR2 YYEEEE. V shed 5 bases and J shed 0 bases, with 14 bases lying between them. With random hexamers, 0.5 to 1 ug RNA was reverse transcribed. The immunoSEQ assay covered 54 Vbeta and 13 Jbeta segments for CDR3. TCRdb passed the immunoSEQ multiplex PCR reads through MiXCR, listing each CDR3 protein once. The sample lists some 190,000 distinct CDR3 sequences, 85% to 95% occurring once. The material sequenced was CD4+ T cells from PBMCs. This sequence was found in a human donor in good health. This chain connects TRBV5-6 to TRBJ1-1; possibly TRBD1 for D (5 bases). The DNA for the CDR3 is TGTGCCAGCAGTCGGGACGGTCAAATGAACACTGAAGCTTTCTTT. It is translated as CASSRDGQMNTEAFF.